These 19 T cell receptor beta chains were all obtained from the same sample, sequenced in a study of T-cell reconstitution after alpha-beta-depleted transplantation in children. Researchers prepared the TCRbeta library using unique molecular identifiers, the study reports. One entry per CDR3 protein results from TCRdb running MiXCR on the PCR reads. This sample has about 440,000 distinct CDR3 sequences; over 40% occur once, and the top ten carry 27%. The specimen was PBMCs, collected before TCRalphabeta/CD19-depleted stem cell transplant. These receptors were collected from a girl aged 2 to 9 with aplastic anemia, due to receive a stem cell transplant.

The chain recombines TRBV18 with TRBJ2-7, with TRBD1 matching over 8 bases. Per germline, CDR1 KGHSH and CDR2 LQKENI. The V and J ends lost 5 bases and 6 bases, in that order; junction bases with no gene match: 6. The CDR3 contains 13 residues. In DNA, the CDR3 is TGTGCCAGCTCAGGGGACAGGTCCCTCGAGCAGTACTTC. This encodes CASSGDRSLEQYF.

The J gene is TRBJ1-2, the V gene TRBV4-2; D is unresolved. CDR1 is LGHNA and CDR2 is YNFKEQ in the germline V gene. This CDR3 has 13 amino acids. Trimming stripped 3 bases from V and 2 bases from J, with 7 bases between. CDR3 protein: CASSHAGNYGYTF. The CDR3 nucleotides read TGTGCCAGCAGCCACGCGGGAAACTATGGCTACACCTTC.

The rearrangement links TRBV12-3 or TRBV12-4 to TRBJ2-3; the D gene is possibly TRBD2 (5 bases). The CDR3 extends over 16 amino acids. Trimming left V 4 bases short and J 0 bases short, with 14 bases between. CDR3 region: CASSWGSRTSTDTQYF. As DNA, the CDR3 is TGTGCCAGCAGTTGGGGTAGCCGGACTAGCACAGATACGCAGTATTTT.

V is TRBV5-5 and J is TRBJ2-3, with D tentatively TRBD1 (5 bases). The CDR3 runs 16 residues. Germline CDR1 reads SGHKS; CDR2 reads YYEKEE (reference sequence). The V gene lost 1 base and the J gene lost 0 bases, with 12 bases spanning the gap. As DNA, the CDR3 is TGTGCCAGCAGCTTGATTATAGGGGATAGCACAGATACGCAGTATTTT. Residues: CASSLIIGDSTDTQYF.

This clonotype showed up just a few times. This CDR3 reads CSAQDRSNQPQHF. The CDR3 DNA follows: TGCAGTGCTCAGGACAGGAGTAATCAGCCCCAGCATTTT. The chain has TRBV20-1 and TRBJ1-5; TRBD1 aligns across 7 bases. The germline CDR1 and CDR2 sequences are DFQATT and SNEGSKA (reference sequence). This CDR3 has 13 amino acids. After removal of 5 bases from V and 4 bases from J, the junction contained 5 bases not matched to a gene.

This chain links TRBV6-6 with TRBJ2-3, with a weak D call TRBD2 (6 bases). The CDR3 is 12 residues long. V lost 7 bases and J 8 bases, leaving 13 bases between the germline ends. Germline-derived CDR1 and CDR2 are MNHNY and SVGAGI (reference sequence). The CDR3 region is CASNGGMGTQYF. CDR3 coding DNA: TGTGCCAGCAATGGAGGGATGGGTACGCAGTATTTT.

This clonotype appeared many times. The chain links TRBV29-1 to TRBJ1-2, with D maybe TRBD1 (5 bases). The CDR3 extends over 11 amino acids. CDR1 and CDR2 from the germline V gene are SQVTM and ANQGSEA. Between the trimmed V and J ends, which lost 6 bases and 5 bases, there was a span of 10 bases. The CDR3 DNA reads TGCAGCGTAACAGAGGGGTATGGCTACACCTTC. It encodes CSVTEGYGYTF.

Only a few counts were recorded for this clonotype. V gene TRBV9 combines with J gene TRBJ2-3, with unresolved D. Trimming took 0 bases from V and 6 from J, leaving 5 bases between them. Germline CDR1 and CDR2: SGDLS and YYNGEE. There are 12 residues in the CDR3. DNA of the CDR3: TGTGCCAGCAGCGTAGTGGGGGATACGCAGTATTTT. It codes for CASSVVGDTQYF.

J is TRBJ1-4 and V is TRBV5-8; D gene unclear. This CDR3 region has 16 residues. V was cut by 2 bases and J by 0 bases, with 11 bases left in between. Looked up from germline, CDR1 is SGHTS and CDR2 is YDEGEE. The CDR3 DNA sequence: TGTGCCAGCAGCTTTGGACGGAGAACAACTAATGAAAAACTGTTTTTT. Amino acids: CASSFGRRTTNEKLFF.

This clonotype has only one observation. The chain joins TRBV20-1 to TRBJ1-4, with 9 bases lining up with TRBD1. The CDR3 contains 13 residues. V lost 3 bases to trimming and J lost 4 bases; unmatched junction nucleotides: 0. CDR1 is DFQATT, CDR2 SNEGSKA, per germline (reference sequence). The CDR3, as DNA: TGCAGTGCTAGGGGACAGGGTAATGAAAAACTGTTTTTT. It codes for CSARGQGNEKLFF.

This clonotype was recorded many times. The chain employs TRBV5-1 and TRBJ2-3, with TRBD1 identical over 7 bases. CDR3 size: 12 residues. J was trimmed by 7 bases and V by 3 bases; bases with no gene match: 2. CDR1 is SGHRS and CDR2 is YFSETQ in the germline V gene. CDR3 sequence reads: CASSSQGNTQYF. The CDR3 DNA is TGCGCCAGCAGCTCACAGGGGAATACGCAGTATTTT.

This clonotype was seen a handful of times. CDR3 sequence (DNA): TGCGCCAGCAGCTTGAGGATCAGCCGCAATGAGCAGTTCTTC. This sequence encodes CASSLRISRNEQFF. The chain carries TRBV5-1 and TRBJ2-1; no clear D gene. V was trimmed by 1 base and J by 6 bases, leaving 11 bases between them. This CDR3 is built from 14 residues. Germline loops: CDR1 SGHRS, CDR2 YFSETQ.

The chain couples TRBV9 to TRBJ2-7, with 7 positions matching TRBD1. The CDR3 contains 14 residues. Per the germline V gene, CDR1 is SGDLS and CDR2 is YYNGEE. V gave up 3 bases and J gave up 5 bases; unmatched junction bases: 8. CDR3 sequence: CASSAAGTGDEQYF. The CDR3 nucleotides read TGTGCCAGCAGCGCTGCCGGAACAGGGGACGAGCAGTACTTC.

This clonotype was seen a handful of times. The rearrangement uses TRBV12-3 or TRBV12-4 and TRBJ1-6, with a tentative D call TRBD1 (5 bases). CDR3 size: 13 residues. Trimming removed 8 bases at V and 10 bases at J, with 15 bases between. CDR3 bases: TGTGCCAGCGGGCTGGGGGAGGGGTCACCCCTCCACTTT. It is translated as CASGLGEGSPLHF.

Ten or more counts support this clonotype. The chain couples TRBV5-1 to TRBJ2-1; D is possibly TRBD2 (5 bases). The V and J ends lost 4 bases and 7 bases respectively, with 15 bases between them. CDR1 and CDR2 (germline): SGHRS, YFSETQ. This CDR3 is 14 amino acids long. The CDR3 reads CASSPELSGNEQFF. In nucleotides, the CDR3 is TGCGCCAGCAGCCCCGAATTAAGCGGTAATGAGCAGTTCTTC.

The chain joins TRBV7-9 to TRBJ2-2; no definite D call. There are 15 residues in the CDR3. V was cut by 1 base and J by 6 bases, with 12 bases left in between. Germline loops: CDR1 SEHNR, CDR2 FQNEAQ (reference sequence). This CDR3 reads CASSLGIGEAGELFF. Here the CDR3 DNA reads TGTGCCAGCAGCTTAGGAATTGGGGAAGCCGGGGAGCTGTTTTTT.

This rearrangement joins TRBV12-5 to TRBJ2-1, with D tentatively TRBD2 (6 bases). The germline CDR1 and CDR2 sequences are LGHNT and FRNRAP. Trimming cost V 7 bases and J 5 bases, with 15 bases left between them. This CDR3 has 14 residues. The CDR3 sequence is CASASAGGHNEQFF. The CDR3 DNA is TGTGCTAGTGCTTCGGCCGGGGGACACAATGAGCAGTTCTTC.

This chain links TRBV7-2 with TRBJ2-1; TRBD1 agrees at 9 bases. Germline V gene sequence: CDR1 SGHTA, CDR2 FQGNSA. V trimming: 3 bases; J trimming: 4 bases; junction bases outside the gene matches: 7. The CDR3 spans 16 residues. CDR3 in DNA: TGTGCCAGCAGCTTCGATGGGACAGGGAGATACAATGAGCAGTTCTTC. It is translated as CASSFDGTGRYNEQFF.

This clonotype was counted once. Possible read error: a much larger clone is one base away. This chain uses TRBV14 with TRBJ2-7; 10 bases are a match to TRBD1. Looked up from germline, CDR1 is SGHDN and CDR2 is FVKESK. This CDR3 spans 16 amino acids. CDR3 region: CPSSQGQGQGSYEQYF. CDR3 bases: TGTCCCAGCAGCCAAGGGCAGGGACAGGGGTCTTACGAGCAGTACTTC.